Sequencing of this T cell receptor beta chain was carried out in a study of blood T cell repertoires in COVID-19. In the study overall: PBMCs, B-cell-depleted T cells, or T cells provided the cDNA or gDNA that made up the material.

The assay was immunoSEQ multiplex PCR, and TCRdb's table has in-frame clones only and misses some. The sample gives about 140,000 clones, about 83% of which show up once; approximately 3% is in the top ten. Adults between about 18 and 95 years of age took part from some 25 US areas. The study assigned cohorts using participant-reported clinical history. The V and J ends lost 6 bases and 0 bases, in that order; junction bases with no gene match: 5. CDR1 and CDR2 (germline): PRHDT, FYEKMQ (reference sequence). This CDR3 is built from 14 residues. This chain uses TRBV13 with TRBJ2-7; 7 nucleotides align to TRBD1. This sequence originates from a woman in her forties or fifties with acute COVID-19. The specimen was PBMCs or T cells enriched from blood (not recorded which). In nucleotides, the CDR3 is TGTGCCAGCAGATCCGACAGGGCCTCCTACGAGCAGTACTTC. Encoded protein: CASRSDRASYEQYF. The variable domain in full, with the rest retrieved from reference TRBV13 and TRBJ2-7, is AAGVIQSPRHLIKEKRETATLKCYPIPRHDTVYWYQQGPGQDPQFLISFYEKMQSDKGSIPDRFSAQQFSDYHSELNMSSLELGDSALYFCASRSDRASYEQYFGPGTRLTVT.